This T cell receptor (beta chain) comes out of a study of cytomegalovirus exposure and HLA in healthy donors. The CDR3 covers 11 residues. Germline V gene sequence: CDR1 LNHDA, CDR2 SQIVND (reference sequence). Trimming removed 1 base at V and 9 bases at J, with 4 bases between. Study-wide points: What a later analysis reportedly showed was that an Asian-associated ancestry cluster had fewer N-insertions than the approximately 670-donor mean.

The table lists this clone with a few counts. The antigen remains undetermined. Use of 60 Vbeta and 13 Jbeta primers characterized the PCR. In the authors' workflow: Later, 65 million to 85 million unique TCR beta chains were counted in an analysis, and some 9.9 million of them were shared. Profiled with immunoSEQ multiplex PCR; TCRdb holds only in-frame clones, not every one. The DNA gave D and trimming, while V, J and clone size come from that table. This sample carries about 160,000 clones, about 82% of them seen once, and the ten largest clones take approximately 0.76%. Sequenced sample: PBMCs. The chain uses TRBV19 and TRBJ2-1; D call uncertain. This clonotype was sampled from a female donor in good health and CMV-seronegative. The CDR3 DNA reads as TGTGCCAGTAGTATAGGTAGTGAGCAGTTCTTC. It is translated as CASSIGSEQFF.